This T cell receptor beta chain was sequenced for a study of blood T cell repertoires in COVID-19. Overall study context: Spain, Italy and the United States supplied samples that represented acute and convalescent COVID-19. T cells, B-cell-depleted T cells, or PBMCs supplied cDNA or gDNA.

Authors' methods: The assay estimated nucleated cells by amplifying reference gene primers. Data came from immunoSEQ multiplex PCR; TCRdb stores just in-frame clones and leaves some out. The V and J calls and clone size are taken from that table; D and trimming were inferred from the DNA. The repertoire includes around 70,000 clones, roughly 91% of them detected once, and about a tenth sits in the top ten. The CDR3 is made up of 17 amino acids. Looked up from germline, CDR1 is SQVTM and CDR2 is ANQGSEA. V trimming: 0 bases; J trimming: 6 bases; junction bases outside the gene matches: 9. This clone was observed once.

The chain uses TRBV29-1 and TRBJ2-1, with TRBD2 identical over 12 bases. This receptor was obtained from a young woman with acute or convalescent COVID-19. Sequenced input: peripheral blood. CDR3 sequence: CSVEDIWTSGVLNEQFF. The CDR3 bases are TGCAGCGTTGAAGATATTTGGACTAGCGGGGTCCTCAATGAGCAGTTCTTC.